This T cell receptor (beta chain) was obtained from a study of radiotherapy plus CTLA-4 blockade in lung cancer. As for the study in general: An objective response was seen in approximately 17% of patients, and disease control in around 31%. Findings of the study overall: Early shifts in blood T cell clones, with interferon-beta, reportedly predicted response best. Some TCR clones had been derived from tumors. These clones expanded in peripheral blood after radiotherapy plus ipilimumab.

A note on this clone: Its specificity is not known.

Clones were read by immunoSEQ multiplex PCR, and TCRdb kept only the in-frame ones, dropping some. The data contain 64,000 or so clones, around 68% of them seen just once; the ten biggest clones take up roughly 8.7%. Chemo-refractory metastatic non-small-cell lung cancer patients were treated with focal radiation plus CTLA-4 blockade with ipilimumab. The sequencing used peripheral blood, collected from a patient treated with radiotherapy plus ipilimumab. The TCR originated in a human donor with non-small cell lung cancer whose response to radiotherapy plus ipilimumab could not be evaluated.

The CDR3 reads CAWIEVTGKASGYTF. In DNA form, the CDR3 reads TGTGCCTGGATCGAAGTGACAGGGAAAGCGAGTGGCTACACCTTC. This chain joins TRBV30 and TRBJ1-2; 7 nucleotides line up with TRBD1. Losses at the gene ends were 4 bases for V and 7 bases for J; bases not matched to a gene: 15. The CDR3 spans 15 residues. Per germline, CDR1 GTSNPN and CDR2 SVGIG (reference sequence).